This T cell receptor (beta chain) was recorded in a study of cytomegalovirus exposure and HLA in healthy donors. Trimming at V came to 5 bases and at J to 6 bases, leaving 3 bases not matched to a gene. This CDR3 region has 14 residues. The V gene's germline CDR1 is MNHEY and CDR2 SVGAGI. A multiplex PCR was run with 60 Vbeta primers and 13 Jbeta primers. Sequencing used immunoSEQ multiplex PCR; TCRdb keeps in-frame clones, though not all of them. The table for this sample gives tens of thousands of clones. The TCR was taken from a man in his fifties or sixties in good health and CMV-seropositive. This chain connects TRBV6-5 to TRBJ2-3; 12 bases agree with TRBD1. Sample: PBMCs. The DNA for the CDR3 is TGTGCCAGCAGTCTGGGACAGGGGGCTGATACGCAGTATTTT. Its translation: CASSLGQGADTQYF.